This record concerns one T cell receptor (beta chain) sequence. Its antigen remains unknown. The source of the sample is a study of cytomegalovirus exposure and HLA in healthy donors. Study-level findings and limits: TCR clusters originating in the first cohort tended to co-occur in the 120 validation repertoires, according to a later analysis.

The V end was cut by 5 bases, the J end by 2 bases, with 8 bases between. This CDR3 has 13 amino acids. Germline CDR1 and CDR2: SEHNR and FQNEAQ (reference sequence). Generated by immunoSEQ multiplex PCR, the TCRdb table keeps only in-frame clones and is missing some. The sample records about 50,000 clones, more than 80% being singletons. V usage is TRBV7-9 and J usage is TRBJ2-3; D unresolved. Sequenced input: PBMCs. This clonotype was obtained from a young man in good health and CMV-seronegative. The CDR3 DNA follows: TGTGCCAGCAGCCCAGGTAACACAGATACGCAGTATTTT. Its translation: CASSPGNTDTQYF.